This T cell receptor (beta chain) is from a study of early T cells in non-severe SARS-CoV-2 infection. Turning to the study itself: Whole-blood bulk RNA, unsorted, was sequenced, and chains were unpaired.

Concerning this clonotype itself: The antigen is not known.

Trimming took off 2 bases at V and 4 bases at J, with 5 bases between the two ends. CDR3 length equals 12 residues. From germline, CDR1 is MNHNY and CDR2 SVGAGI (reference sequence). The TCR library protocol attached unique molecular identifiers to the individual cDNA molecules. TCRdb passed the 5' RACE reads through MiXCR, listing each CDR3 protein once. The table has approximately 71,000 distinct CDR3 sequences, roughly 12% seen once. General observations from the study: A preference for anti-spike CD8 responses marked VDJdb matching, which missed private and CD4 specificities.

The sequence derives from an adult who was a healthcare worker with PCR-confirmed SARS-CoV-2 infection or an uninfected control (not recorded which). Sequenced here: whole blood, sampled at baseline. The chain carries TRBV6-6 and TRBJ1-2; D call uncertain. The CDR3 coding sequence is TGTGCCAGCAGTTACGAGCCCTATGGCTACACCTTC. It encodes CASSYEPYGYTF.